Included here is one T cell receptor (beta chain) sequence, with context. Its specificity is not known. This sample was taken from a study of T cell responses to AZD1222 COVID-19 vaccine. Some clones are missing from TCRdb's copy, which holds only in-frame ones; the method was immunoSEQ multiplex PCR. Of more than 85,000 clones listed, roughly 80% are singletons. Germline CDR1 and CDR2: SGHTS and YDEGEE. The CDR3 covers 14 residues. The germline V and J ends were trimmed by 0 bases and 1 base, with 7 bases remaining between them. Findings and limits, study-wide: Of spike-specific TCRs, nearly half reportedly target regions left unmutated in variants. Baseline antibody screening turned up just a handful of seropositive AZD1222 recipients. It should be noted that donors were predominantly white British and more often female, and clonal diversity was possibly underestimated.

The clonotype was recovered from an adult in good health. The J gene is TRBJ2-5, the V gene TRBV5-8; D gene uncertain. The source material was peripheral blood, sampled on day 0 of AZD1222 vaccination. The CDR3 loop reads CASSLGLIQETQYF. The DNA for the CDR3 is TGTGCCAGCAGCTTGGGGCTGATCCAAGAGACCCAGTACTTC.